The 25 T cell receptor beta chains below come from one sample, sequenced in a study of CD8 T cells in Susac syndrome. The RNA, 0.5 to 1 ug, was put through reverse transcription using random hexamers. TCRdb used MiXCR to reprocess the immunoSEQ multiplex PCR reads, holding one entry per CDR3 protein. Of about 300,000 distinct CDR3 sequences in the sample, roughly 85% were seen once. Sequencing used CD8+ T cells from PBMCs. Receptors were obtained from a human donor with multiple sclerosis.

The table lists this clonotype with a count of one. The V call is TRBV6-6, the J call TRBJ1-1; D is unclear. The CDR3 totals 13 residues. Germline V gene lookup returns CDR1 MNHNY and CDR2 SVGAGI (reference sequence). Trimming cost V 4 bases and J 3 bases, with 9 bases left between them. The CDR3 is CASSSGVHTEAFF. For the CDR3, the DNA is TGTGCCAGCAGTTCGGGCGTACACACTGAAGCTTTCTTT.

CDR3 loop: CTSSQQLLTGSCISNQPQHF. The CDR3 DNA is TGCACCAGCAGCCAACAACTCCTGACAGGGTCATGTATTAGCAATCAGCCCCAGCATTTT. The J gene is TRBJ1-5, the V gene TRBV1; the D call TRBD1 from the table was never checked on the DNA. TRBV1 is a pseudogene locus. The CDR3 spans 20 residues.

The chain couples TRBV5-1 to TRBJ2-1; no clear D gene. CDR1 and CDR2 (germline): SGHRS, YFSETQ. Between the trimmed V and J ends, which lost 6 bases and 5 bases, there was a span of 9 bases. The length of the CDR3 is 12 residues. The CDR3 coding sequence is TGCGCCAGCAATATAGCTGACAATGAGCAGTTCTTC. This gives the protein CASNIADNEQFF.

This clonotype was seen once. The chain uses TRBV7-9 and TRBJ1-5; D gene unclear. This CDR3 spans 15 amino acids. CDR1 and CDR2 (germline): SEHNR, FQNEAQ (reference sequence). V gave up 1 base and J gave up 5 bases, with 12 bases separating them. The CDR3 sequence is CASSLGTASYQPQHF. DNA for the CDR3: TGTGCCAGCAGCTTAGGGACCGCCAGTTATCAGCCCCAGCATTTT.

This clonotype turned up a few times. The rearrangement joins TRBV27 to TRBJ2-1, with TRBD2 as a possible D gene (6 bases). The CDR3 sequence is 15 residues long. V gave up 4 bases and J gave up 4 bases, with 14 bases separating them. Germline-derived CDR1 and CDR2 are MNHEY and SMNVEV (reference sequence). The CDR3 here is CASSSGTSPYNEQFF. The DNA for the CDR3 is TGTGCCAGCAGTTCCGGGACTTCCCCTTACAATGAGCAGTTCTTC.

The chain employs TRBV7-9 and TRBJ2-3; D remains ambiguous. Germline V gene data show CDR1 as SEHNR and CDR2 as FQNEAQ (reference sequence). The CDR3 contains 14 residues. V was clipped by 3 bases and J by 1 base, with 8 bases between them. The DNA for the CDR3 is TGTGCCAGCAGCTTTACTATGGGCACAGATACGCAGTATTTT. Its translation is CASSFTMGTDTQYF. Based on the CDR3 plus reference TRBV7-9 and TRBJ2-3, the full variable domain is DTGVSQNPRHKITKRGQNVTFRCDPISEHNRLYWYRQTLGQGPEFLTYFQNEAQLEKSRLLSDRFSAERPKGSFSTLEIQRTEQGDSAMYLCASSFTMGTDTQYFGPGTRLTVL.

CDR3 in amino acids: CASSRYSGAYNEQFF. CDR3 nucleotide sequence: TGTGCCAGCAGCCGATATAGCGGAGCCTACAATGAGCAGTTCTTC. V gene TRBV14 combines with J gene TRBJ2-1, with D perhaps matching TRBD2 (6 bases). CDR1 SGHDN and CDR2 FVKESK come from the germline V gene. The CDR3 runs 15 residues. Trimming took 4 bases from V and 2 from J, leaving 12 bases between them.

This CDR3 reads CASSPVGLNTEAFF. The DNA for the CDR3 is TGTGCCAGCAGCCCGGTGGGGTTGAACACTGAAGCTTTCTTT. The V and J genes are TRBV7-9 and TRBJ1-1; D not certain. Trimming removed 5 bases at V and 0 bases at J, with 10 bases between. Germline assignment: CDR1 SEHNR and CDR2 FQNEAQ (reference sequence). The CDR3 totals 14 residues.

The chain recombines TRBV11-2 with TRBJ1-5; TRBD1 agrees at 8 bases. The CDR3 is 13 residues long. The germline CDR1 and CDR2 sequences are SGHAT and FQNNGV. The J segment lost 7 bases and the V segment lost 5 bases, leaving 4 bases of the junction unmatched. The CDR3 spells CASSRTGNQPQHF. In DNA form, the CDR3 reads TGTGCCAGCAGCCGGACAGGGAACCAGCCCCAGCATTTT.

Here the CDR3 DNA reads TGCAGTTCCAACGGCCGGGACCCCTTGGATACGCAGTATTTT. This gives the protein CSSNGRDPLDTQYF. V gene TRBV20-1 combines with J gene TRBJ2-3, with D perhaps matching TRBD1 or TRBD2 (5 bases each). Germline V gene lookup returns CDR1 DFQATT and CDR2 SNEGSKA (reference sequence). This CDR3 has 14 residues. V lost 8 bases and J 6 bases, leaving 21 bases between the germline ends.

The chain couples TRBV9 to TRBJ2-7; D uncertain. The CDR3 runs 15 residues. Germline CDR1 and CDR2: SGDLS and YYNGEE. The V end was cut by 3 bases, the J end by 3 bases, with 16 bases between. The CDR3 here is CASSASFGLGYEQYF. The CDR3 nucleotides are TGTGCCAGCAGCGCGTCGTTCGGGTTAGGCTACGAGCAGTACTTC.

V and J are TRBV19 and TRBJ1-5; weak D call: TRBD1 (5 bases). The CDR3 spans 17 residues. Trimming pared 0 bases from V and 0 bases from J, leaving 12 bases between. Germline V gene sequence: CDR1 LNHDA, CDR2 SQIVND (reference sequence). CDR3: CASSIDVGDYSNQPQHF. CDR3 bases: TGTGCCAGTAGTATAGATGTAGGGGATTATAGCAATCAGCCCCAGCATTTT.

V is TRBV7-3 and J is TRBJ2-1, with D possibly TRBD2 on 5 matching bases. The CDR3 runs 13 residues. Trimming took 4 bases from V and 10 from J, leaving 14 bases between them. Germline loops: CDR1 SGHTA, CDR2 FQGTGA. CDR3: CASSSVDSTEQFF. DNA of the CDR3: TGTGCCAGCAGCTCGGTGGACTCTACAGAGCAGTTCTTC.

This sequence joins TRBV24-1 and TRBJ2-5; the D gene could be TRBD1 or TRBD2 (5 bases each). V was clipped by 3 bases and J by 1 base, with 14 bases between them. The V gene's germline CDR1 is KGHDR and CDR2 SFDVKD. The CDR3 has 16 amino acids. The CDR3 DNA reads TGTGCCACCAGTGATCTGGGGACGGGGCTCCAAGAGACCCAGTACTTC. This translates into CATSDLGTGLQETQYF.

The V gene is TRBV28, the J gene TRBJ2-5; 13 nucleotides align to TRBD2. The CDR3 totals 18 residues. V lost 2 bases to trimming and J lost 3 bases; unmatched junction nucleotides: 9. Germline CDR1 and CDR2: MDHEN and SYDVKM. The CDR3 is CASSLVSPGLAGKETQYF. DNA for the CDR3: TGTGCCAGCAGTTTAGTCAGTCCGGGACTAGCGGGAAAAGAGACCCAGTACTTC.

The chain recombines TRBV19 with TRBJ1-1; D gene ambiguous. The CDR3 spans 13 residues. V was trimmed by 5 bases and J by 1 base, leaving 8 bases between them. Germline assignment: CDR1 LNHDA and CDR2 SQIVND (reference sequence). DNA for the CDR3: TGTGCCAGTAGTGCAGACCCGAACACTGAAGCTTTCTTT. This codes for CASSADPNTEAFF. Full variable domain (outside the CDR3, taken from reference TRBV19 and TRBJ1-1): DGGITQSPKYLFRKEGQNVTLSCEQNLNHDAMYWYRQDPGQGLRLIYYSQIVNDFQKGDIAEGYSVSREKKESFPLTVTSAQKNPTAFYLCASSADPNTEAFFGQGTRLTVV.

The CDR3 region is CASSPRLAGGPGDTQHF. For the CDR3, the DNA is TGTGCCAGCAGCCCCAGACTAGCGGGAGGGCCCGGGGATACGCAGCATTTT. This chain connects TRBV9 to TRBJ2-3, with D uncertain. The DNA end lines up better with TRBJ1-5; the J call may be wrong. This CDR3 contains 17 residues. The germline gives CDR1 SGDLS, CDR2 YYNGEE.

This clonotype was found a few times. The chain is built from TRBV4-3 and TRBJ2-1; 13 bases are a match to TRBD2. Germline V gene data show CDR1 as LGHNA and CDR2 as YSLEER. Trimming cost V 5 bases and J 2 bases; bases outside gene matches: 9. This CDR3 has 18 residues. CDR3 amino acids: CASSSTSGRPGTYNEQFF. CDR3 nucleotides: TGCGCCAGCAGCTCGACTAGCGGGAGGCCCGGCACCTACAATGAGCAGTTCTTC.

The chain couples TRBV29-1 to TRBJ2-7; 9 positions agree with TRBD1. This CDR3 has 15 residues. After removal of 6 bases from V and 0 bases from J, the junction contained 9 bases not matched to a gene. From germline, CDR1 is SQVTM and CDR2 ANQGSEA. CDR3 protein: CSVKGTGLSSYEQYF. The CDR3 DNA reads as TGCAGCGTCAAGGGGACAGGGTTAAGCTCCTACGAGCAGTACTTC.

This chain uses TRBV6-5 with TRBJ1-1; a possible D gene is TRBD1 (5 bases). V was shortened by 6 bases and J by 5 bases, with 16 bases between the two germline ends. Germline CDR1 and CDR2: MNHEY and SVGAGI. This CDR3 comprises 14 residues. CDR3: CASSRGRGMTEAFF. As DNA, the CDR3 is TGTGCCAGCAGCCGGGGACGGGGGATGACTGAAGCTTTCTTT.

This chain joins TRBV4-3 and TRBJ1-2, with a possible D match to TRBD1 (6 bases). The length of the CDR3 is 15 residues. Between the trimmed V and J ends, which lost 1 base and 4 bases, there was a span of 13 bases. Germline V gene lookup returns CDR1 LGHNA and CDR2 YSLEER. The CDR3 region has the DNA TGCGCCAGCAGCCAAGGAACGGACAGTAGCTATGGCTACACCTTC. It yields the protein CASSQGTDSSYGYTF.

This chain connects TRBV20-1 to TRBJ2-7; 8 nucleotides align to TRBD2. This CDR3 is built from 13 residues. V was clipped by 2 bases and J by 0 bases; unmatched bases: 0. Germline assignment: CDR1 DFQATT and CDR2 SNEGSKA (reference sequence). The CDR3 reads CSARLAGSYEQYF. As DNA, the CDR3 is TGCAGTGCTAGACTAGCGGGCTCCTACGAGCAGTACTTC.

This chain joins TRBV5-1 and TRBJ2-3; D is unresolved. The CDR3 covers 15 residues. The germline V gene has CDR1 SGHRS and CDR2 YFSETQ. Deletions cut 0 bases from V and 2 bases from J, with 10 bases between. The CDR3 loop reads CASSLEIAATDTQYF. DNA for the CDR3: TGCGCCAGCAGCTTGGAAATCGCAGCCACAGATACGCAGTATTTT.

This sequence joins TRBV29-1 and TRBJ2-7, with no clear D. The germline CDR1 and CDR2 sequences are SQVTM and ANQGSEA. V dropped 6 bases and J dropped 1 base, with 10 bases sitting between them. This CDR3 is 12 amino acids long. CDR3: CSVRLGSYEQYF. The CDR3 nucleotides read TGCAGCGTGAGGCTGGGGTCCTACGAGCAGTACTTC.

This clonotype came up a few times. The chain employs TRBV4-3 and TRBJ2-3; D unresolved. The CDR3 spans 15 residues. Germline V gene lookup returns CDR1 LGHNA and CDR2 YSLEER. The V and J ends lost 3 bases and 3 bases respectively, with 13 bases between them. CDR3 sequence reads: CASSQLATETDTQYF. CDR3 DNA: TGCGCCAGCAGCCAGTTAGCTACGGAGACAGATACGCAGTATTTT.